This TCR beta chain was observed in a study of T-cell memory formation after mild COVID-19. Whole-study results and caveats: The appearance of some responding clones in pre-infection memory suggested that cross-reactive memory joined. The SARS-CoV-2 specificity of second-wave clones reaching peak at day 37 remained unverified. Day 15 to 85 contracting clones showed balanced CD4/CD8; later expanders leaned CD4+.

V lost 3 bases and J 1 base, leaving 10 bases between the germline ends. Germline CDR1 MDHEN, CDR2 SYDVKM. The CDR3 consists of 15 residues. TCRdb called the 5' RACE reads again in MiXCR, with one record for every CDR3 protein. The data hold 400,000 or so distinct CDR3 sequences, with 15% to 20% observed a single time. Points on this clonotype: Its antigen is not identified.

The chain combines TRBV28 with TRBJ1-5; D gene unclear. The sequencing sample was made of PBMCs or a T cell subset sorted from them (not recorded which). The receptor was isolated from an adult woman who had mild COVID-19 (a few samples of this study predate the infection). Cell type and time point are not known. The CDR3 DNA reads TGTGCCAGCAGTTTTAAAGGACTAAGCAATCAGCCCCAGCATTTT. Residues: CASSFKGLSNQPQHF.